These T cell receptor beta chains were read from a single sample in a study of OX40 agonist ivuxolimab in advanced cancers. Here immunoSEQ multiplex PCR was the method, and the copy in TCRdb shows in-frame clones only, minus some. The table has 95,000 to 150,000 clones, 75% to 90% seen once. Source: CD4+ or CD8+ T cells sorted from blood, taken in a trial of the OX40 agonist ivuxolimab. The receptors were sampled from an adult with an advanced solid tumor such as melanoma, head and neck, liver or kidney cancer. Both conserved end residues are part of each CDR3. D genes are given only for firm matches. Size values are once, few and many counts, or a class for expanded clones, and some rows have none.

TRBD2	once	TRBV2	TRBJ2-4	CASGVAGGFKNIQYF	TGTGCCAGCGGGGTAGCGGGGGGTTTCAAAAACATTCAGTACTTC
.	.	TRBV30	TRBJ1-5	CAWSGRPDGNQPQHF	TGTGCCTGGAGTGGGCGCCCCGATGGCAATCAGCCCCAGCATTTT
.	.	TRBV21-1	TRBJ1-2	CASSSRRSENGYTF	TGTGCCAGCAGCTCCAGGAGGAGTGAAAATGGCTACACCTTC
.	.	TRBV4-1	TRBJ2-7	CASKRQGTSYEQYF	TGCGCCAGCAAGAGGCAGGGCACATCCTACGAGCAGTACTTC
TRBD1	.	TRBV7-2	TRBJ1-2	CASSLEGQGIYGYTF	TGTGCCAGCAGCTTGGAGGGACAGGGAATCTATGGCTACACCTTC
TRBD1	.	TRBV7-2	TRBJ1-4	CASSTGQVRPNEKLFF	TGTGCCAGCAGCACCGGACAGGTCAGACCTAATGAAAAACTGTTTTTT
TRBD1	once	TRBV19	TRBJ1-4	CASSPTGTVNEKLFF	TGTGCCAGTAGTCCCACCGGGACAGTAAATGAAAAACTGTTTTTT
TRBD1	.	TRBV5-6	TRBJ1-2	CASSQRQGDYGYTF	TGTGCCAGCAGCCAACGACAGGGAGACTATGGCTACACCTTC
TRBD2	.	TRBV7-2	TRBJ2-2	CASSSLSGVTGELFF	TGTGCCAGCAGCTCACTTAGCGGGGTCACCGGGGAGCTGTTTTTT
.	.	TRBV2	TRBJ2-7	CATCRLGSYEQYF	TGTGCCACCTGCCGATTGGGATCCTACGAGCAGTACTTC
.	.	TRBV27	TRBJ1-2	CASRAWDRSYGYTF	TGTGCCAGCAGGGCTTGGGACCGATCCTATGGCTACACCTTC
TRBD1	.	TRBV27	TRBJ2-7	CASRPGGPYEQYF	TGTGCCAGCAGGCCAGGGGGTCCCTACGAGCAGTACTTC
.	.	TRBV27	TRBJ1-2	CASRDGANYGYTF	TGTGCCAGCCGGGACGGAGCTAACTATGGCTACACCTTC
.	.	TRBV18	TRBJ2-3	CASSPPSTPDTQYF	TGTGCCAGCTCCCCACCCTCGACCCCAGATACGCAGTATTTT
TRBD1	once	TRBV5-1	TRBJ1-2	CASSLGGTAFNYGYTF	TGCGCCAGCAGCTTGGGGGGGACAGCCTTTAACTATGGCTACACCTTC
TRBD1	.	TRBV28	TRBJ1-5	CARGALDRDGAGGVPQHF	TGTGCCCGGGGGGCCCTGGACAGGGATGGGGCGGGAGGGGTACCCCAGCATTTT
.	.	TRBV18	TRBJ1-3	CASSLQEPSGNTIYF	TGTGCCAGCTCACTACAAGAACCCTCTGGAAACACCATATATTTT
.	.	TRBV15	TRBJ2-3	CATSRDQGLARW	TGTGCCACCAGCAGAGACCAGGGTCTAGCCCGGTGG
.	.	TRBV2	TRBJ2-5	CASSVPGRLETQYF	TGTGCCAGCAGTGTTCCGGGGCGCTTGGAGACCCAGTACTTC
.	.	TRBV27	TRBJ1-6	CASRFGQNSPLHF	TGTGCCAGCAGATTCGGACAGAATTCACCCCTCCACTTT
.	.	TRBV4-1	TRBJ2-1	CASSQVDEQFF	TGCGCCAGCAGCCAAGTGGATGAGCAGTTCTTC
.	.	TRBV6-5	TRBJ1-1	CASRLQGLNTEAFF	TGTGCCAGCAGACTGCAGGGACTGAACACTGAAGCTTTCTTT
.	.	TRBV9	TRBJ2-5	CASSLTGMGPQETQYF	TGTGCCAGCAGCTTAACGGGAATGGGCCCCCAGGAGACCCAGTACTTC
TRBD2	.	TRBV15	TRBJ2-7	CATSLPGTRRHEQYF	TGTGCCACCAGTCTTCCCGGGACTAGGAGGCACGAGCAGTACTTC
TRBD1	.	TRBV6-6	TRBJ1-1	CASSPRQGLMNTEAFF	TGTGCCAGCAGTCCCAGACAGGGCCTTATGAACACTGAAGCTTTCTTT
.	.	TRBV5-1	TRBJ1-4	CASSFDPGANEKLFF	TGCGCCAGCAGCTTCGACCCGGGGGCTAATGAAAAACTGTTTTTT
TRBD1	once	TRBV6-5	TRBJ1-3	CASSRQGKGNTIYF	TGTGCCAGCAGCCGACAGGGAAAGGGAAACACCATATATTTT
TRBD1	.	TRBV5-1	TRBJ2-3	CASRMGQGALTDTQYF	TGCGCCAGCAGAATGGGACAGGGGGCTCTCACAGATACGCAGTATTTT
.	.	TRBV4-1	TRBJ2-5	CASSQDGATQYF	TGCGCCAGCAGCCAAGACGGGGCGACCCAGTACTTC
TRBD1	.	TRBV5-1	TRBJ2-3	CASSFSGQTTDTQYF	TGCGCCAGCAGCTTTTCGGGACAGACCACAGATACGCAGTATTTT
.	.	TRBV30	TRBJ2-7	CAWSVPNRLEQYF	TGTGCCTGGAGTGTTCCCAACCGGTTAGAGCAGTACTTC
.	.	TRBV10-1	TRBJ2-3	CASSERRADTQYF	TGCGCCAGCAGTGAGCGCCGGGCAGATACGCAGTATTTT
.	.	TRBV19	TRBJ1-1	CASRPLGTRDRDTEAFF	TGTGCCAGTAGACCATTGGGTACCCGGGACCGGGACACTGAAGCTTTCTTT
.	once	TRBV27	TRBJ1-2	CASSSGGRLNGYTF	TGTGCCAGCAGTTCGGGGGGGCGCCTCAATGGCTACACCTTC
.	.	TRBV6-1	TRBJ2-1	CASSEGEWGATTFSSYNEQFF	TGTGCCAGCAGTGAAGGGGAGTGGGGTGCCACTACCTTTAGCTCCTACAATGAGCAGTTCTTC
.	.	TRBV30	TRBJ1-6	CAWSVRGPGPNSPLHF	TGTGCCTGGAGTGTAAGAGGGCCCGGACCAAATTCACCCCTCCACTTT
TRBD1	.	TRBV30	TRBJ1-5	CAWRGATGGPERRSNQPQHF	TGTGCCTGGAGGGGGGCAACAGGGGGCCCGGAGAGACGTAGCAATCAGCCCCAGCATTTT
.	.	TRBV19	TRBJ2-1	CASTPGPLGNEQFF	TGTGCCAGTACCCCCGGGCCCCTGGGTAATGAGCAGTTCTTC
.	.	TRBV10-2	TRBJ1-1	CASSEPNMNTEAFF	TGCGCCAGCAGTGAACCTAACATGAACACTGAAGCTTTCTTT
.	.	TRBV9	TRBJ2-3	CASSKGLSTDTQYF	TGTGCCAGCAGCAAGGGGCTGAGCACAGATACGCAGTATTTT
.	.	TRBV11-3	TRBJ2-2	CASSFVGDGELFF	TGTGCCAGCAGCTTTGTTGGAGACGGGGAGCTGTTTTTT
.	.	TRBV5-1	TRBJ2-5	CASSLESGVGQETQYF	TGCGCCAGCAGCTTGGAATCAGGGGTGGGACAAGAGACCCAGTACTTC
.	.	TRBV6-6	TRBJ1-5	CASSYSEGNQPQHF	TGTGCCAGCAGTTACTCGGAGGGCAATCAGCCCCAGCATTTT
.	once	TRBV6-4	TRBJ2-1	CASSGDQANEQFF	TGTGCCAGCAGTGGTGACCAGGCCAATGAGCAGTTCTTC
TRBD2	once	TRBV7-7	TRBJ2-3	CASSWGLAGKDTQYF	TGTGCCAGCAGCTGGGGACTAGCGGGGAAAGATACGCAGTATTTT
.	.	TRBV7-9	TRBJ2-3	CASSPTDTQYF	TGTGCCAGCAGCCCCACAGATACGCAGTATTTT
.	.	TRBV18	TRBJ2-7	CASSPKQGRDEQYF	TGTGCCAGCTCACCAAAACAGGGGAGGGACGAGCAGTACTTC
.	.	TRBV4-3	TRBJ2-3	CASSQDPPRADTQYF	TGCGCCAGCAGCCAAGATCCCCCGAGGGCAGATACGCAGTATTTT
.	.	TRBV7-3	TRBJ2-5	CASSRAGQETQYF	TGTGCCAGCAGCCGGGCCGGGCAAGAGACCCAGTACTTC
.	.	TRBV10-3	TRBJ1-1	CAISSRTAEFAEAFF	TGTGCCATCAGTAGTCGGACAGCCGAATTCGCTGAAGCTTTCTTT
.	.	TRBV27	TRBJ1-2	CASSLSRPYSNYGYTF	TGTGCCAGCAGTTTAAGTCGTCCCTATTCTAACTATGGCTACACCTTC
TRBD2	few	TRBV5-1	TRBJ2-1	CASSFFAGAYNEQFF	TGCGCCAGCAGCTTTTTCGCGGGGGCCTACAATGAGCAGTTCTTC
TRBD2	once	TRBV28	TRBJ2-1	CASSRWGGGYNEQFF	TGTGCCAGCAGTCGCTGGGGCGGGGGCTACAATGAGCAGTTCTTC
.	.	TRBV19	TRBJ2-2	CASSRNGGRVNTGELFF	TGTGCCAGTAGTCGAAACGGGGGACGGGTGAACACCGGGGAGCTGTTTTTT
.	.	TRBV5-1	TRBJ1-4	CASSLVGNEKLFF	TGCGCCAGCAGCTTGGTCGGGAATGAAAAACTGTTTTTT
.	.	TRBV15	TRBJ2-2	CATSRGRQNTGELFF	TGTGCCACCAGCAGAGGTCGACAGAACACCGGGGAGCTGTTTTTT
TRBD2	.	TRBV5-6	TRBJ2-1	CASSPAGGATYNEQFF	TGTGCCAGCAGCCCTGCCGGGGGGGCCACCTACAATGAGCAGTTCTTC
TRBD1	.	TRBV27	TRBJ2-3	CASSKPGQSTDTQYF	TGTGCCAGCAGTAAACCGGGACAGAGCACAGATACGCAGTATTTT
TRBD1	.	TRBV7-2	TRBJ1-6	CASSLAQGASPLHF	TGTGCCAGCAGCTTAGCGCAGGGGGCCTCACCCCTCCACTTT